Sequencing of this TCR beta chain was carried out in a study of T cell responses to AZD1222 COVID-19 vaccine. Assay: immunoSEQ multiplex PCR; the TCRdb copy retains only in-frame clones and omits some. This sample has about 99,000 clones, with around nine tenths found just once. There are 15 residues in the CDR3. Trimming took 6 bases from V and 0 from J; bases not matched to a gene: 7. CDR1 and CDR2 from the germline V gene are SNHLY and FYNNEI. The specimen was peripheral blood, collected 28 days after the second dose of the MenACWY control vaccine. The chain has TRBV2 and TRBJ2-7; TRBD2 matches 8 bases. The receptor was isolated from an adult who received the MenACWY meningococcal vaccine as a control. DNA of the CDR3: TGTGCCAGCAGCAAAGGCGGGGGGCCCTCCTACGAGCAGTACTTC. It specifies CASSKGGGPSYEQYF.